These 17 T cell receptor beta chains came from one sample sequenced in a study of blood T cell repertoires in COVID-19. Produced via immunoSEQ multiplex PCR; TCRdb's table is partial and in-frame only. The sample has about 210,000 clones, approximately 80% seen once. Sequencing used peripheral blood. All receptors derive from a woman of 80 years or more with COVID-19, enrolled during active disease.

The CDR3 nucleotides are TGTGCCAGCAGCTTAACACAGGATGCCTATGGCTACACCTTC. It translates to CASSLTQDAYGYTF. The chain is built from TRBV11-1 and TRBJ1-2; weak D call: TRBD1 (5 bases). There are 14 residues in the CDR3. Trimming took 2 bases from V and 4 from J, leaving 11 bases between them. Germline loops: CDR1 SGHAT, CDR2 FQDESV (reference sequence).

J is TRBJ2-5 and V is TRBV10-3, with 7 bases lining up with TRBD2. CDR1 ENHRY and CDR2 SYGVKD come from the germline V gene. The CDR3 contains 13 residues. Losses at the gene ends were 8 bases for V and 4 bases for J; bases not matched to a gene: 7. The CDR3 bases are TGTGCCATCTCTTCTAGCGGTGGAGAGACCCAGTACTTC. Translated: CAISSSGGETQYF.

Written as DNA, the CDR3 is TGTGCCAGCAAACAGGTCCATAATTCACCCCTCCACTTT. This sequence encodes CASKQVHNSPLHF. V is TRBV2 and J is TRBJ1-6; D might be TRBD1 (5 bases). Germline V lookup: CDR1 SNHLY, CDR2 FYNNEI. V gave up 7 bases and J gave up 5 bases, with 9 bases separating them. The CDR3 contains 13 residues.

The J gene is TRBJ1-3, the V gene TRBV2; possibly TRBD1 for D (6 bases). In germline, CDR1 is SNHLY, CDR2 FYNNEI. Trimming removed 9 bases at V and 0 bases at J, with 15 bases between. The CDR3 is 15 residues long. This chain's CDR3 is CASIRQAYSGNTIYF. For the CDR3, the DNA is TGTGCCAGTATTAGACAGGCCTACTCTGGAAACACCATATATTTT.

This chain joins TRBV20-1 and TRBJ1-1; 7 bases line up with TRBD1. CDR1 is DFQATT and CDR2 is SNEGSKA in the germline V gene (reference sequence). The V gene end was trimmed by 6 bases and the J gene end by 8 bases; junction bases not matched to a gene: 9. The CDR3 loop spans 12 amino acids. The CDR3 bases are TGCAGTGCCAGTGACAGGGTCTACGAAGCTTTCTTT. This sequence encodes CSASDRVYEAFF.

This rearrangement joins TRBV19 to TRBJ2-5; D is uncertain. Germline assignment: CDR1 LNHDA and CDR2 SQIVND (reference sequence). This CDR3 contains 12 residues. The V end was cut by 4 bases, the J end by 4 bases, with 7 bases between. In nucleotides, the CDR3 is TGTGCCAGTAGTAGGTCGGGAGAGACCCAGTACTTC. Translation gives CASSRSGETQYF.

This clone was counted between two and nine times. V and J are TRBV4-2 and TRBJ1-3; tentatively, D is TRBD1 (5 bases). The CDR3 contains 15 residues. Germline V gene data show CDR1 as LGHNA and CDR2 as YNFKEQ. V was trimmed by 2 bases and J by 3 bases, leaving 11 bases between them. This chain's CDR3 is CASSQPLDSGNTIYF. CDR3 DNA sequence: TGTGCCAGCAGCCAACCCTTAGACAGTGGAAACACCATATATTTT.

This clone was observed a few times. This chain uses TRBV11-2 with TRBJ1-2, with 9 bases aligning to TRBD1. This CDR3 spans 13 amino acids. The V gene end was trimmed by 3 bases and the J gene end by 7 bases; junction bases not matched to a gene: 3. From germline, CDR1 is SGHAT and CDR2 FQNNGV. CDR3 protein: CASSLGGQGGYTF. For the CDR3, the DNA is TGTGCCAGCAGCTTGGGGGGACAGGGTGGCTACACCTTC.

This sequence joins TRBV6-1 and TRBJ2-2; D remains unclear. This CDR3 contains 14 residues. V dropped 7 bases and J dropped 4 bases, with 13 bases sitting between them. Germline CDR1 and CDR2: MNHNS and SASEGT. DNA of the CDR3: TGTGCCAGCACTACGGGTAGTCCCACCGGGGAGCTGTTTTTT. Its protein product is CASTTGSPTGELFF.

The V and J genes are TRBV7-9 and TRBJ1-1; D is ambiguous. CDR1 and CDR2 from the germline V gene are SEHNR and FQNEAQ (reference sequence). The length of the CDR3 is 14 residues. Trimming took off 1 base at V and 2 bases at J, with 8 bases between the two ends. The CDR3 coding sequence is TGTGCCAGCAGCTTAGACACAGTAAACACTGAAGCTTTCTTT. Amino acid sequence: CASSLDTVNTEAFF.

There are a few counts of this clone. The gene calls are TRBV7-2 and TRBJ1-1; 8 nucleotides agree with TRBD1. V dropped 1 base and J dropped 1; count of bases not matched to a gene: 5. Per the germline V gene, CDR1 is SGHTA and CDR2 is FQGNSA. CDR3 length: 16 amino acids. The CDR3 DNA sequence: TGTGCCAGCAGCTTAGTTGGGACAGGAGGGAACACTGAAGCTTTCTTT. Translation gives CASSLVGTGGNTEAFF.

The chain combines TRBV5-4 with TRBJ2-2; possibly TRBD2 for D (6 bases). The V end lost 1 base, the J end lost 1 base, and 8 bases lay between the germline ends. CDR1 and CDR2 from the germline V gene are SGHNT and YYREEE (reference sequence). The CDR3 has 15 amino acids. CDR3 in amino acids: CASSLQGGNTGELFF. The CDR3, as DNA: TGTGCCAGCAGCTTGCAGGGAGGGAACACCGGGGAGCTGTTTTTT.

This chain joins TRBV3-1 (or the pseudogene TRBV3-2) and TRBJ2-5, with TRBD2 matching 12 bases. The CDR3 is 16 amino acids. With 2 bases clipped from V and 5 bases from J, the junction kept 6 bases outside the gene matches. The germline gives CDR1 LGHDT, CDR2 YNNKEL (reference sequence). The CDR3 DNA reads TGTGCCAGCAGCCAAAGGCTAGGGACTAGCGGGGAGACCCAGTACTTC. Translating gives CASSQRLGTSGETQYF.

The chain is built from TRBV5-5 and TRBJ2-5; 15 bases are shared with TRBD2. This CDR3 region has 15 residues. Trimming cost V 4 bases and J 5 bases; bases outside gene matches: 3. CDR1 is SGHKS, CDR2 YYEKEE, per germline (reference sequence). CDR3 in amino acids: CASSGGLAGGETQYF. DNA of the CDR3: TGTGCCAGCAGCGGGGGACTAGCGGGGGGCGAGACCCAGTACTTC.

This clone was seen more than once but under ten times. This chain uses TRBV7-9 with TRBJ1-5; D may be TRBD1 (5 bases). The CDR3 loop spans 14 amino acids. The V gene's germline CDR1 is SEHNR and CDR2 FQNEAQ (reference sequence). Trimming shortened V by 5 bases and J by 7 bases, and 15 bases separated the two germline ends. DNA of the CDR3: TGTGCCAGCAGCCCTGGGGGGGTCCCACAGCCCCAGCATTTT. This codes for CASSPGGVPQPQHF.

The chain has TRBV6-5 and TRBJ1-2, with D perhaps matching TRBD1 (5 bases). The germline V gene encodes CDR1 MNHEY and CDR2 SVGAGI. V was clipped by 6 bases and J by 0 bases, with 14 bases between them. CDR3 length equals 15 residues. CDR3 DNA sequence: TGTGCCAGCAGATCTCCCCGACAGACTAACTATGGCTACACCTTC. It translates to CASRSPRQTNYGYTF.

V usage is TRBV4-1 and J usage is TRBJ2-1; maybe TRBD1 (5 bases). Germline CDR1 is MGHRA and CDR2 is YSYEKL. The CDR3 contains 15 residues. Trimming stripped 0 bases from V and 1 base from J, with 7 bases between. The CDR3 here is CASSQDTGSYNEQFF. The CDR3 DNA follows: TGCGCCAGCAGCCAAGATACAGGATCCTACAATGAGCAGTTCTTC.